This TCR beta chain was retrieved from a study of PD-L1 blockade in urothelial cancer. Generated by immunoSEQ multiplex PCR, the TCRdb table keeps only in-frame clones and is missing some. In the table there are roughly 110,000 clones, approximately 90% of which are singletons. CDR1 is SGHRS, CDR2 YFSETQ, per germline. The CDR3 covers 13 residues. V lost 4 bases to trimming and J lost 6 bases; unmatched junction nucleotides: 5. Time point defined: peripheral blood 6 weeks after treatment start. The sequence was obtained from a man aged 55 to 70 with urothelial cancer. This chain links TRBV5-1 with TRBJ2-3, with 7 nucleotides matching TRBD1. This specimen was PBMCs, taken around atezolizumab (anti-PD-L1) treatment. This chain's CDR3 is CASSAGQEDTQYF. The DNA of the CDR3 is TGCGCCAGCAGCGCCGGACAGGAGGATACGCAGTATTTT.